A single sample is the source of the 29 T cell receptor beta chains below, sequenced in a study of tumor-infiltrating lymphocytes in primary liver carcinoma. TCR beta cDNA came from roughly 0.45 ug total RNA, primed with a constant-region primer. Libraries of TCR beta came from three nested multiplex PCR rounds with slightly modified ARM-PCR. Primers for the first two PCR rounds were TRBV1-TRBV30 forward primers and a C-beta reverse primer (about 9 cycles per round). TCRdb ran MiXCR on the multiplex PCR reads and lists one entry per CDR3 protein. The sample includes over 40,000 distinct CDR3 sequences, about 78% of them seen just once. Extraction of RNA together with DNA used about 17-31 mg of unsorted bulk tissue. Sequencing input: liver tumor tissue from sampling region 5. Subset given: tumor region T5, tumor centre. These receptors originate from a middle-aged man with primary liver carcinoma and hepatitis B virus infection.

Turning to this clonotype: No conserved phenylalanine or tryptophan is present at the end of the CDR3, so a read error is the likely explanation. The chain combines TRBV29-1 with TRBJ2-7; 8 bases are shared with TRBD2. CDR1 and CDR2 (germline): SQVTM, ANQGSEA. The CDR3 spans 13 residues. The CDR3 sequence: CSVGGVSTYEQYL. DNA of the CDR3: TGCAGTGTCGGGGGGGTATCGACCTACGAGCAGTACTTA.

This chain links TRBV30 with TRBJ1-5, with 11 bases identical to TRBD1. This CDR3 is built from 14 residues. After removal of 5 bases from V and 4 bases from J, the junction contained 4 bases not matched to a gene. Per germline, CDR1 GTSNPN and CDR2 SVGIG (reference sequence). In nucleotides, the CDR3 is TGTGCCTGGGGGGGACAGGGGGGAAATCAGCCCCAGCATTTT. Its protein is CAWGGQGGNQPQHF.

In this sample, this clonotype turned up a few times. The rearrangement uses TRBV11-3 and TRBJ2-7, with TRBD1 identical over 9 bases. Germline loops: CDR1 SGHNT, CDR2 YENEEA. The CDR3 consists of 14 residues. After removal of 10 bases from V and 0 bases from J, the junction contained 7 bases not matched to a gene. Here the CDR3 reads CAIRQGVTSYEQYF. The CDR3 coding sequence is TGTGCCATTCGACAGGGGGTGACCTCCTACGAGCAGTACTTC.

In nucleotides, the CDR3 is TGTGCCAGCAGTTACTCTGCGGGAGCTAACACCGGGGAGCTGTTTTTT. Its protein product is CASSYSAGANTGELFF. This chain links TRBV6-2 or TRBV6-3 with TRBJ2-2, with 7 positions matching TRBD2. The germline gives CDR1 MNHEY, CDR2 SVGEGT. After removal of 0 bases from V and 2 bases from J, the junction contained 3 bases not matched to a gene. The CDR3 runs to 16 residues.

This chain links TRBV4-2 with TRBJ2-1; a weak D match, TRBD2 (5 bases). Trimming pared 4 bases from V and 8 bases from J, leaving 18 bases between. Per germline, CDR1 LGHNA and CDR2 YNFKEQ. The CDR3 totals 15 residues. CDR3 sequence reads: CASSLLEGSHDEQFF. The CDR3 bases are TGTGCCAGCAGCCTCCTAGAGGGTAGCCACGATGAGCAGTTCTTC.

This clonotype appeared once. The chain recombines TRBV10-3 with TRBJ2-7; weak D call: TRBD2 (5 bases). The CDR3 is 13 amino acids. The V and J ends lost 9 bases and 5 bases respectively, with 17 bases between them. Per germline, CDR1 ENHRY and CDR2 SYGVKD. This chain's CDR3 is CAIRGPGKHEQYF. Here the CDR3 DNA reads TGTGCCATTCGTGGGCCGGGGAAACACGAGCAGTACTTC.

Comments on this clonotype: The junction shows a germline mismatch at one end, possibly a read error. The chain is built from TRBV14 and TRBJ2-7; 7 positions match TRBD2. Germline V gene sequence: CDR1 SGHDN, CDR2 FVKESK. The CDR3 contains 14 residues. The CDR3 DNA follows: TGTGCCAGCAACCAAGCGGGGTTCTCCTACGAGCGGTACTTC. This encodes CASNQAGFSYERYF.

Turning to this clonotype: Given the absence of the conserved phenylalanine or tryptophan at the CDR3 end, a read error is likely. The J gene is TRBJ1-5, the V gene TRBV6-5; a possible D gene is TRBD1 (5 bases). The CDR3 length is 13 residues. Germline values: CDR1 MNHEY, CDR2 SVGAGI. DNA for the CDR3: TGTGTCAGAGGGGACGGTAGCAATCAGCCCCAGCATTTA. Its translation: CVRGDGSNQPQHL.

The rearrangement links TRBV12-3 or TRBV12-4 to TRBJ2-5; perhaps TRBD1 as D (5 bases). V was trimmed by 8 bases and J by 1 base, leaving 14 bases between them. The CDR3 runs to 14 residues. CDR3 nucleotides: TGTGCCAGCGCTCAAGGACATTCCCAAGAGACCCAGTACTTC. Translating it yields CASAQGHSQETQYF.

As for this clonotype: The conserved phenylalanine or tryptophan normally closing the CDR3 is absent here, so this likely arose from a read error. This chain connects TRBV4-3 to TRBJ2-7, with 8 bases that match TRBD1. The germline V gene encodes CDR1 LGHNA and CDR2 YSLEER. The CDR3 runs to 16 residues. The CDR3 is CASSQGLGQAAYEQYL. In nucleotides, the CDR3 is TGTGCCAGCAGCCAAGGCCTGGGACAGGCTGCCTACGAACAGTACTTA.

Concerning this clonotype: Germline is not matched at one junction end, which may reflect a read error. The chain links TRBV10-3 to TRBJ1-1; D not certain. The CDR3 has 12 residues. Germline V gene sequence: CDR1 ENHRY, CDR2 SYGVKD. In DNA form, the CDR3 reads TGTCCCATCGGTGACCCGTCCACTGAAGCTTTCTTT. Its translation: CPIGDPSTEAFF.

The chain couples TRBV2 to TRBJ2-1; 10 bases agree with TRBD2. This CDR3 has 15 amino acids. Germline CDR1 and CDR2: SNHLY and FYNNEI. The chain's CDR3 is CTCRKTSGSYNEQFF. For the CDR3, the DNA is TGTACCTGCAGGAAGACTAGCGGGTCTTACAATGAGCAGTTCTTC.

This clonotype has at least ten counts. J is TRBJ2-7 and V is TRBV7-9, with D uncertain. Germline CDR1 is SEHNR and CDR2 is FQNEAQ (reference sequence). The CDR3 contains 13 residues. Trimming took off 2 bases at V and 4 bases at J, with 9 bases between the two ends. The CDR3 DNA sequence: TGTGCCAGCAGCTTAAATCAGGCTTACGAGCAGTACTTC. Protein product: CASSLNQAYEQYF.

This clonotype has a single count. V is TRBV11-1 and J is TRBJ2-7; D remains unclear. Germline V gene sequence: CDR1 SGHAT, CDR2 FQDESV (reference sequence). The CDR3 spans 13 residues. This CDR3 reads CAGSGKRSYEQYF. CDR3 DNA sequence: TGTGCTGGCAGTGGGAAGCGATCCTACGAGCAGTACTTC.

This clonotype was observed a single time. The chain recombines TRBV29-1 with TRBJ2-5, with D possibly TRBD2 on 7 matching bases. Germline CDR1 and CDR2: SQVTM and ANQGSEA. This CDR3 spans 15 amino acids. V gave up 1 base and J gave up 5 bases, with 17 bases separating them. The CDR3: CSVEVDGGRAETQYF. The CDR3 bases are TGCAGCGTTGAAGTGGACGGGGGGCGAGCTGAGACCCAGTACTTC. Together with reference TRBV29-1 and TRBJ2-5, the CDR3 gives the full variable domain: SAVISQKPSRDICQRGTSLTIQCQVDSQVTMMFWYRQQPGQSLTLIATANQGSEATYESGFVIDKFPISRPNLTFSTLTVSNMSPEDSSIYLCSVEVDGGRAETQYFGPGTRLLVL.

This clonotype was detected once. One end of the junction is discordant with germline, which a read error may explain. The chain couples TRBV12-3 or TRBV12-4 to TRBJ2-2; a weak D match, TRBD2 (5 bases). This CDR3 has 13 amino acids. The DNA of the CDR3 is TGTACCAGCAGTTTGATGGAGTTCGGGGAGCCGTTTTTT. Translation: CTSSLMEFGEPFF.

The chain links TRBV5-1 to TRBJ2-5; weak D call: TRBD1 (5 bases). V gave up 6 bases and J gave up 3 bases, with 9 bases separating them. This CDR3 comprises 12 residues. Germline loops: CDR1 SGHRS, CDR2 YFSETQ. CDR3 protein: CASNLGEETQYF. CDR3 coding DNA: TGCGCCAGCAACTTAGGGGAAGAGACCCAGTACTTC.

The V call is TRBV5-1, the J call TRBJ2-6, with a possible D match to TRBD2 (6 bases). The CDR3 is 17 residues long. Germline V gives CDR1 SGHRS, CDR2 YFSETQ. CDR3 bases: TGCGCTGGCATCGAGGGAGGACGGGGCTCTGGGGCCAACGTCCTGACTTTC. Amino acids: CAGIEGGRGSGANVLTF.

Regarding this clonotype: Its ends do not fully match the called genes, so a read error is possible. The chain employs TRBV12-3 or TRBV12-4 and TRBJ2-4, with D possibly being TRBD2 (7 bases). The CDR3 length is 13 residues. CDR3 nucleotides: TGTGCCAGCAGTCTGGGGGGGCCAAGCATTCAGAACTTC. Translation: CASSLGGPSIQNF.

The V call is TRBV5-1, the J call TRBJ2-3; unclear D gene. The length of the CDR3 is 14 residues. Trimming shortened V by 2 bases and J by 5 bases, and 12 bases separated the two germline ends. Germline V gives CDR1 SGHRS, CDR2 YFSETQ. In DNA, the CDR3 is TGCGCCAGCAGCTTCGGCTATAACAGAGATACGCAGTATTTT. Its protein product is CASSFGYNRDTQYF.

With respect to this clonotype: A much larger clone lies one base from this, so it may be a read error. The chain uses TRBV11-2 and TRBJ1-3; maybe TRBD1 (5 bases). The CDR3 runs 12 residues. Germline assignment: CDR1 SGHAT and CDR2 FQNNGV. CDR3 residues: CASSLGGNTIHF. The CDR3 DNA is TGTGCCAGCAGCTTGGGGGGAAACACCATACATTTT.

By proportion, this clonotype is large (0.1 to 1%). This chain links TRBV11-2 with TRBJ2-3, with D uncertain. V gave up 2 bases and J gave up 0 bases, with 15 bases separating them. Germline CDR1 is SGHAT and CDR2 is FQNNGV. CDR3 length: 17 amino acids. The CDR3 DNA follows: TGTGCCAGCAGCTTATTCGCGGCCGACGTCAGCACAGATACGCAGTATTTT. Translated, it gives CASSLFAADVSTDTQYF.

Worth noting for this clonotype: Given the absence of the conserved phenylalanine or tryptophan at the CDR3 end, a read error is likely. J is TRBJ2-5 and V is TRBV5-1, with 8 bases identical to TRBD1. The CDR3 is made up of 15 amino acids. CDR1 and CDR2 from the germline V gene are SGHRS and YFSETQ. The CDR3 DNA is TGCGCGAGCAGCTTACCAGGGGGCGAAGGAGAGACCCAGTACATC. This translates into CASSLPGGEGETQYI.

Points on this clonotype: This may stem from a read error, because a much larger clone lies one nucleotide away. The chain couples TRBV19 to TRBJ2-3; D may match TRBD1 or TRBD2 (5 bases each). The CDR3 is 14 residues long. The germline V gene encodes CDR1 LNHDA and CDR2 SQIVND (reference sequence). Between the trimmed V and J ends, which lost 9 bases and 1 base, there was a span of 14 bases. The CDR3 DNA sequence: TGTGCCAGCTCACCGGGACGCCGCACAGATACGCAGTATTTT. This sequence encodes CASSPGRRTDTQYF.

Points on this clonotype: Relative to the germline gene, one junction end is altered; a read error may explain this. V usage is TRBV5-6 and J usage is TRBJ2-2; tentative D call: TRBD2 (7 bases). The germline V gene encodes CDR1 SGHDT and CDR2 YYEEEE. The CDR3 spans 15 residues. CDR3 amino acids: CVSSSGGLDTGELFF. CDR3 DNA sequence: TGTGTCAGCAGCTCCGGGGGGCTTGATACCGGGGAGCTGTTTTTT.

On this clonotype: An end of the junction does not agree with germline; a read error may underlie this. The chain uses TRBV24-1 and TRBJ2-3; D uncertain. This CDR3 comprises 13 residues. Per the germline V gene, CDR1 is KGHDR and CDR2 is SFDVKD. Here the CDR3 reads CATMASGTDTKYF. The CDR3 nucleotides read TGTGCCACCATGGCCTCCGGCACAGATACGAAGTATTTT.

This chain links TRBV29-1 with TRBJ1-1, with D possibly matching TRBD1 (5 bases). Germline CDR1 SQVTM, CDR2 ANQGSEA. The CDR3 extends over 15 amino acids. CDR3 protein: CNASGGWAMDTEAFF. The CDR3 DNA is TGCAACGCATCGGGGGGGTGGGCTATGGACACTGAAGCTTTCTTT. The full variable domain, with the rest looked up from reference TRBV29-1 and TRBJ1-1, is SAVISQKPSRDICQRGTSLTIQCQVDSQVTMMFWYRQQPGQSLTLIATANQGSEATYESGFVIDKFPISRPNLTFSTLTVSNMSPEDSSIYLCNASGGWAMDTEAFFGQGTRLTVV.

To note about this clonotype: At one boundary the junction diverges from the germline segment, which might be a read error. The chain combines TRBV7-9 with TRBJ2-1; 7 bases line up with TRBD1. Per the germline V gene, CDR1 is SEHNR and CDR2 is FQNEAQ (reference sequence). This CDR3 is 14 amino acids long. The CDR3 spells CASTSGGRDNGQFF. The CDR3 DNA follows: TGTGCCAGCACCTCAGGGGGACGGGACAATGGGCAGTTCTTC.

A note on this clonotype: The germline gene is not matched at one end of the junction; a read error may be the cause. This chain connects TRBV5-1 to TRBJ2-7; D is possibly TRBD1 (5 bases). The CDR3 runs to 13 residues. The V gene's germline CDR1 is SGHRS and CDR2 YFSETQ. As DNA, the CDR3 is TGCGCCAACAGCTTGGGGCGGAACTACGAGCAGTACTTC. Translating it yields CANSLGRNYEQYF.